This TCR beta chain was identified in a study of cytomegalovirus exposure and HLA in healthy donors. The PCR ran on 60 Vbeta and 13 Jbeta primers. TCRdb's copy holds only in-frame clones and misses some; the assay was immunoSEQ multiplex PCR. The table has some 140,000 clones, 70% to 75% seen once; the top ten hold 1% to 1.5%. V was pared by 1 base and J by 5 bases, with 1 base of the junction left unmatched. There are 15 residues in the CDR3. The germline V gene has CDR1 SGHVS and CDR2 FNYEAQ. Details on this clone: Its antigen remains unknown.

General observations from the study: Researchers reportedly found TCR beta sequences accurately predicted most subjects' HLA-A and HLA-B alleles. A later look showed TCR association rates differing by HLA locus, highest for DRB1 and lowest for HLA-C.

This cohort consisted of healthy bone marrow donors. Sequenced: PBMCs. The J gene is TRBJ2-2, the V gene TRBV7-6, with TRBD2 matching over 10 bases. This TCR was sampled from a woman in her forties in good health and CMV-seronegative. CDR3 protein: CASSLVAGGTGELFF. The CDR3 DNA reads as TGTGCCAGCAGCTTAGTAGCGGGGGGAACCGGGGAGCTGTTTTTT.